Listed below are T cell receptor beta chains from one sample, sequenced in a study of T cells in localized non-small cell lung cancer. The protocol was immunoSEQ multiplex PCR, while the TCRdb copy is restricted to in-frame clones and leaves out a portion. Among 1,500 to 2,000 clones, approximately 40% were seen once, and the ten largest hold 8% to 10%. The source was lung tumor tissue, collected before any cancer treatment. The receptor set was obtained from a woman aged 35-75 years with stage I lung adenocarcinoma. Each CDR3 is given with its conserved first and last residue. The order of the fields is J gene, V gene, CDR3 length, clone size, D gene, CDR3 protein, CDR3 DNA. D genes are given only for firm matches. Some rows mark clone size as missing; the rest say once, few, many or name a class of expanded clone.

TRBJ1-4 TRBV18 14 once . CASSLSTTNEKLFF TGTGCCAGCTCACTATCCACTACTAATGAAAAACTGTTTTTT
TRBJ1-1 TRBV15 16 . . CATSREGGLGVGEAFF TGTGCCACCAGCAGAGAAGGGGGACTGGGGGTGGGTGAAGCTTTCTTT
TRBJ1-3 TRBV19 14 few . CATSDWSSGNTIYF TGTGCCACCTCGGACTGGAGCTCTGGAAACACCATATATTTT
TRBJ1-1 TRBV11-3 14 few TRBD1 CASSLPDRPTEAFF TGTGCCAGCAGCTTACCGGACAGGCCCACTGAAGCTTTCTTT
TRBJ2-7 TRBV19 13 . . CASSIQDGQEQYF TGTGCCAGTAGTATCCAAGACGGGCAGGAGCAGTACTTC
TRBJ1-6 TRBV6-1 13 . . CASSEAGAAPLHF TGTGCCAGCAGTGAAGCAGGGGCTGCACCCCTCCACTTT
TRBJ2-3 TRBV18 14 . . CASSPTVGTDTQYF TGTGCCAGCTCACCAACAGTGGGCACAGATACGCAGTATTTT
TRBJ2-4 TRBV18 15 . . CASSPPPGAGNIQYF TGTGCCAGCTCACCACCTCCGGGGGCTGGAAACATTCAGTACTTC
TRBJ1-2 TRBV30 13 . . CAFHPVSQLGYTF TGTGCCTTCCACCCGGTTTCTCAGTTAGGCTACACCTTC
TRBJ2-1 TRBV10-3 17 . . CAISGHRTGLALNEQFF TGTGCCATCAGTGGACATCGGACCGGGCTAGCCCTCAATGAGCAGTTCTTC
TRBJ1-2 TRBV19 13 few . CASKAQQHYGYTF TGTGCCAGTAAGGCACAGCAACACTATGGCTACACCTTC
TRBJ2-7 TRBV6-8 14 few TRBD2 CASSYAGLTYEQYF TGTGCCAGCAGTTACGCGGGACTAACCTACGAGCAGTACTTC
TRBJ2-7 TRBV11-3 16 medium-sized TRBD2 CASSFPTGLASYEQYF TGTGCCAGCAGCTTTCCGACGGGACTAGCGTCCTACGAGCAGTACTTC
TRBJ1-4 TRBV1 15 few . CASSQRDRSNEKLFF TGCGCCAGCAGCCAACGGGACAGGAGTAATGAAAAACTGTTTTTT
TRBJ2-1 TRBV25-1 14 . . CASSDRGFGLEQFF TGTGCCAGCAGTGACAGGGGTTTTGGCCTAGAGCAGTTCTTC
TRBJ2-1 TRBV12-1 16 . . CASSFGPSGGTNEQFF TGTGCCAGCAGCTTTGGTCCTAGCGGGGGAACCAATGAGCAGTTCTTC
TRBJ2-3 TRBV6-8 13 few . CAARGPRGDTQYF TGTGCCGCCCGGGGGCCTCGAGGAGATACGCAGTATTTT
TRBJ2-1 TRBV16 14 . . CASSHFRTYNEQFF TGTGCCAGCAGCCACTTTCGCACCTACAATGAGCAGTTCTTC
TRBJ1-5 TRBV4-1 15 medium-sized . CASSQERFSNQPQHF TGCGCCAGCAGCCAAGAGCGCTTTAGCAATCAGCCCCAGCATTTT
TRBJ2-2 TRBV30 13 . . CAWNGGGTGELFF TGTGCCTGGAATGGGGGTGGCACCGGGGAGCTGTTTTTT
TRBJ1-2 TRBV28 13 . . CASSRDNNYGYTF TGTGCCAGCAGCCGGGACAATAACTATGGCTACACCTTC
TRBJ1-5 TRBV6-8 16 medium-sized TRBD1 CASSEGRGRVVQPQHF TGTGCCAGCAGTGAGGGCAGGGGGCGCGTCGTTCAGCCCCAGCATTTT
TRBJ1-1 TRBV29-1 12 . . CSVEVPGREAFF TGCAGCGTTGAAGTGCCGGGGAGGGAAGCTTTCTTT
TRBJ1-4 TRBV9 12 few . CASSAGEEKLFF TGTGCCAGCAGTGCCGGGGAAGAAAAACTGTTTTTT
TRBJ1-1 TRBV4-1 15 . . CASSQGSGQGAEAFF TGCGCCAGCAGCCAGGGTTCCGGACAAGGGGCTGAAGCTTTCTTT
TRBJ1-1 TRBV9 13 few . CASSFGGETEAFF TGTGCCAGCAGCTTCGGTGGAGAGACTGAAGCTTTCTTT
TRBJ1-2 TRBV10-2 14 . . CASSESGRIYGYTF TGCGCCAGCAGTGAGTCAGGCAGAATCTATGGCTACACCTTC
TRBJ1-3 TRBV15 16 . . CATSFIQGTTGNTIYF TGTGCCACCAGCTTCATCCAAGGGACTACTGGAAACACCATATATTTT
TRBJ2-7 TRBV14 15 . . CASSRREGGPYEQYF TGTGCCAGCAGCCGAAGGGAGGGGGGGCCCTACGAGCAGTACTTC
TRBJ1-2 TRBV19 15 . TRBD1 CASSLGGQGRYGYTF TGTGCCAGTTCGTTGGGAGGACAGGGGCGGTATGGCTACACCTTC
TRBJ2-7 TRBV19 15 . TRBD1 CASSKDRGRFYEQYF TGTGCCAGTAGTAAGGACAGGGGGCGTTTCTACGAGCAGTACTTC
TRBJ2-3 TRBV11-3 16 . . CASSPFPSPGADTQYF TGTGCCAGCAGCCCCTTTCCTAGCCCCGGGGCAGATACGCAGTATTTT
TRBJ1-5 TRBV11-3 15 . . CASSLRVGVDQPQHF TGTGCCAGCAGCCTAAGAGTGGGGGTCGATCAGCCCCAGCATTTT
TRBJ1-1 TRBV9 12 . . CASKTEGTKAFF TGTGCCAGCAAAACAGAGGGAACTAAAGCTTTCTTT
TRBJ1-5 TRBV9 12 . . CASRDGSGPQHF TGTGCCAGTAGAGACGGGTCTGGGCCCCAGCATTTT
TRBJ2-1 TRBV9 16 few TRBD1 CASRSGTGDPQAEQFF TGTGCCAGCAGGTCCGGGACAGGGGATCCACAAGCTGAACAGTTCTTC
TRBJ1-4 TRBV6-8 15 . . CASSPLIVGNEKLFF TGTGCCAGCAGCCCACTTATAGTAGGTAATGAAAAACTGTTTTTT
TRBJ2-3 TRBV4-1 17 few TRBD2 CASSPRLAGETTDTQYF TGCGCCAGCAGCCCCCGACTAGCGGGGGAAACCACAGATACGCAGTATTTT
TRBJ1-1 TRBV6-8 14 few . CASIFSGGTNEAFF TGTGCCAGTATCTTCAGCGGAGGGACAAATGAAGCTTTCTTT
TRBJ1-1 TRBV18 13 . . CASSPTVGTEAFF TGTGCCAGCTCACCAACCGTTGGGACTGAAGCTTTCTTT
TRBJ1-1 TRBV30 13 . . CAWSRGFGTEAFF TGTGCCTGGAGTAGGGGGTTTGGGACTGAAGCTTTCTTT
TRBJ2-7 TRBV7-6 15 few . CASRGQLPSPYEQYF TGTGCCAGCAGAGGACAGCTACCTTCTCCCTACGAGCAGTACTTC
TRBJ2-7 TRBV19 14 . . CASSSDAYSYEQYF TGTGCCAGTAGTTCGGACGCTTACTCCTACGAGCAGTACTTC
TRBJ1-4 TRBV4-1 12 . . CASSKREGKLFF TGCGCCAGCAGCAAAAGGGAGGGGAAACTGTTTTTT
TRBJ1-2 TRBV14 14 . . CASSQDLGRYGYTF TGTGCCAGCAGCCAAGATCTAGGGCGGTATGGCTACACCTTC
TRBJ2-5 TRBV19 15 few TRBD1 CASSPGTGWGETQYF TGTGCCAGTAGTCCAGGGACAGGCTGGGGAGAGACCCAGTACTTC
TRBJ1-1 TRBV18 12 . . CASSPLNTEAFF TGTGCCAGCTCACCGTTGAACACTGAAGCTTTCTTT
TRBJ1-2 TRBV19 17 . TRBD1 CASSIDLNRGPNYGYTF TGTGCCAGTAGTATAGACCTAAACAGGGGGCCGAACTATGGCTACACCTTC
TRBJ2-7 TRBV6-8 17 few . CASSYFLGQGSSYEQYF TGTGCCAGCAGTTACTTCCTCGGGCAGGGGAGCTCCTACGAGCAGTACTTC
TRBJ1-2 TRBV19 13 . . CASSMGQGNGYTF TGTGCCAGTAGTATGGGGCAGGGTAATGGCTACACCTTT
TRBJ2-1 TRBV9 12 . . CASSVVDSEQFF TGTGCCAGCAGCGTAGTCGACTCCGAGCAGTTCTTC
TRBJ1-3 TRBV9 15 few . CASSPNTGSGNTIYF TGTGCCAGCAGCCCGAACACAGGGTCTGGAAACACCATATATTTT
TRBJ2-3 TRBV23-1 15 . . CASSQSRVGTDTQYF TGCGCCAGCAGTCAATCGCGGGTAGGCACAGATACGCAGTATTTT
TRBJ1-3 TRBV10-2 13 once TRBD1 CASSGGQGYTIYF TGCGCCAGCAGTGGGGGACAGGGATACACCATATATTTT
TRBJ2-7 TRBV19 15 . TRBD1 CASSIGTGGGYEQYF TGTGCCAGTAGTATAGGAACAGGGGGCGGCTACGAGCAGTATTTC
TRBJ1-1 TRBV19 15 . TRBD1 CASSIERTGRAGDIF TGTGCCAGTAGTATTGAGCGGACAGGGCGGGCCGGGGACATCTTT
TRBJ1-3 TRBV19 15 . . CASSKLLPMGNTIYF TGTGCCAGTAGTAAGCTCCTCCCCATGGGGAACACCATATATTTT